The 32 T cell receptor beta chains presented below share a single source sample, sequenced in a study of lung T cells in sarcoidosis with Löfgren's syndrome. TCRdb re-called the reads with MiXCR, one entry per CDR3 protein. The sample has 60,000 to 65,000 distinct CDR3 sequences, 21% seen once; the top ten hold 2.3%. Material: CD4+ T cells from PBMCs. The receptors shown here come from a human donor with sarcoidosis (Löfgren's syndrome or another form), or a control subject (not recorded which).

Details on this clonotype: It is likely a read error, because the conserved phenylalanine at the end of the CDR3 is missing. The rearrangement uses TRBV6-2 or TRBV6-3 and TRBJ2-2, with D uncertain. There are 13 residues in the CDR3. Germline V gene data show CDR1 as MNHEY and CDR2 as SVGEGT. CDR3 region: CASSNSDTGELFL. CDR3 DNA sequence: TGTGCCAGCAGTAACTCCGACACCGGGGAGCTGTTTCTT.

Only a few counts were recorded for this clonotype. The junction and the germline gene differ at one end; a read error may be behind it. J is TRBJ1-4 and V is TRBV27; 7 bases line up with TRBD1. CDR1 and CDR2 (germline): MNHEY, SMNVEV (reference sequence). This CDR3 contains 15 residues. The CDR3 DNA is TGTGCCAGCTGTCTAGGGGGCCCACTCAATGAAAAGCTGTTTTTT. As protein: CASCLGGPLNEKLFF. The variable domain in full, with the rest retrieved from reference TRBV27 and TRBJ1-4, is EAQVTQNPRYLITVTGKKLTVTCSQNMNHEYMSWYRQDPGLGLRQIYYSMNVEVTDKGDVPEGYKVSRKEKRNFPLILESPSPNQTSLYFCASCLGGPLNEKLFFGSGTQLSVL.

The rearrangement links TRBV19 to TRBJ1-1, with TRBD1 as a possible D gene (5 bases). Germline-derived CDR1 and CDR2 are LNHDA and SQIVND (reference sequence). This CDR3 spans 12 amino acids. Trimming removed 6 bases at V and 5 bases at J, with 10 bases between. The CDR3 DNA reads as TGTGCCAGTAGGGACAAAGGGACTGAAGCTTTCTTT. Protein product: CASRDKGTEAFF.

The chain couples TRBV5-1 to TRBJ1-1, with 8 bases aligning to TRBD1. Germline V gives CDR1 SGHRS, CDR2 YFSETQ. V was clipped by 4 bases and J by 5 bases; unmatched bases: 10. The CDR3 sequence is 15 residues long. Written as DNA, the CDR3 is TGCGCCAGCAGCCCGACAGGGGAATGGGTAACTGAAGCTTTCTTT. Translation: CASSPTGEWVTEAFF.

This chain connects TRBV12-3 or TRBV12-4 to TRBJ1-4; D unresolved. The CDR3 contains 14 residues. V lost 5 bases, J lost 4 bases, and 11 bases lay in between. Here the CDR3 reads CASSPRQYNEKLFF. The CDR3 DNA reads TGTGCCAGCAGTCCCAGGCAATATAATGAAAAACTGTTTTTT.

This clonotype was detected ten times or more. The V call is TRBV7-9, the J call TRBJ1-1; possible D gene TRBD1, 5 bases. The V end was cut by 2 bases, the J end by 0 bases, with 7 bases between. The CDR3 runs 14 residues. Germline V gene lookup returns CDR1 SEHNR and CDR2 FQNEAQ (reference sequence). The CDR3 is CASSLTRVNTEAFF. The DNA for the CDR3 is TGTGCCAGCAGCTTAACCAGGGTGAACACTGAAGCTTTCTTT.

This clonotype has only one observation. This may stem from a read error, because a much larger clone lies one nucleotide away. Given the absence of the conserved phenylalanine or tryptophan at the CDR3 end, a read error is likely. Here the CDR3 reads CASSLRRVVNTEAFS. DNA of the CDR3: TGTGCCAGCTCCTTGCGGCGAGTAGTGAACACTGAAGCTTTCTCT. The chain employs TRBV28 and TRBJ1-1, with no clear D. The CDR3 is 15 amino acids. Trimming pared 8 bases from V and 0 bases from J, leaving 16 bases between. Germline CDR1 reads MDHEN; CDR2 reads SYDVKM.

This clonotype was recorded at least ten times. The DNA of the CDR3 is TGTGCCACCAGTGAAGCCGGGGTAAAACAAGATACGCAGTATTTT. It encodes CATSEAGVKQDTQYF. This sequence joins TRBV24-1 and TRBJ2-3, with D possibly matching TRBD2 (5 bases). CDR3 size: 15 residues. Germline values: CDR1 KGHDR, CDR2 SFDVKD. Trimming removed 4 bases from V and 5 bases from J, with 15 bases in between.

In this sample, this clonotype turned up many times. This CDR3 is CAISMTGGGGQPQHF. Here the CDR3 DNA reads TGTGCCATCAGTATGACAGGGGGAGGAGGTCAGCCCCAGCATTTT. V is TRBV10-3 and J is TRBJ1-5; 9 positions match TRBD1. CDR1 ENHRY and CDR2 SYGVKD come from the germline V gene. The CDR3 is 15 amino acids. J was trimmed by 6 bases and V by 5 bases; bases with no gene match: 8.

The J gene is TRBJ2-5, the V gene TRBV18, with no clear D. The CDR3 has 12 residues. The ends were cut back, 2 bases at V and 5 bases at J, with 6 bases in the middle. Germline V lookup: CDR1 KGHSH, CDR2 LQKENI. The CDR3 nucleotides read TGTGCCAGCTCACCAAGGGTGGAGACCCAGTACTTC. Its translation is CASSPRVETQYF.

The J gene is TRBJ2-3, the V gene TRBV28, with 7 bases identical to TRBD1. CDR3 length equals 15 residues. Germline values: CDR1 MDHEN, CDR2 SYDVKM. The ends lost 7 bases at V and 3 bases at J; junction bases unmatched: 10. Written as DNA, the CDR3 is TGTGCCAGCATCCCACCGGGACAGAGAACAGATACGCAGTATTTT. Its translation is CASIPPGQRTDTQYF.

This clonotype has ten or more counts. The V gene is TRBV2, the J gene TRBJ2-7; possible D gene TRBD1, 6 bases. Trimming took 1 base from V and 2 from J, leaving 9 bases between them. CDR3 length: 14 amino acids. From germline, CDR1 is SNHLY and CDR2 FYNNEI. CDR3 in DNA: TGTGCCAGCAGTGAAGACAGGGCGGCCTACGAGCAGTACGTC. This gives the protein CASSEDRAAYEQYV.

In its sample, this clonotype was seen many times. V gene TRBV20-1 combines with J gene TRBJ2-7; D is unresolved. The CDR3 runs to 14 residues. The V gene lost 6 bases and the J gene lost 4 bases, with 19 bases spanning the gap. CDR1 and CDR2 from the germline V gene are DFQATT and SNEGSKA (reference sequence). The CDR3, as DNA: TGCAGTGCCTCCTTCGGGTATGGGGTGTACGAGCAGTACTTC. Protein product: CSASFGYGVYEQYF.

This clonotype was picked up many times. V gene TRBV28 combines with J gene TRBJ2-3; no reliable D call. Per germline, CDR1 MDHEN and CDR2 SYDVKM. The CDR3 runs 14 residues. V was pared by 2 bases and J by 0 bases, with 6 bases between. The CDR3 coding sequence is TGTGCCAGCAGTTTAAGCCAAAGCACAGATACGCAGTATTTT. As protein: CASSLSQSTDTQYF.

Only a few counts were recorded for this clonotype. V and J are TRBV12-3 or TRBV12-4 and TRBJ1-4; 8 positions agree with TRBD1. This CDR3 region has 15 residues. With 8 bases clipped from V and 7 bases from J, the junction kept 12 bases outside the gene matches. CDR3 amino acids: CASAVSRTGSEKLFF. Here the CDR3 DNA reads TGTGCCAGCGCCGTTTCCCGGACAGGGAGTGAAAAACTGTTTTTT.

The chain carries TRBV5-6 and TRBJ1-1, with TRBD1 identical over 10 bases. Unmatched junction bases numbered 6, after V lost 4 bases and J lost 6 bases. CDR3 size: 14 residues. Germline V lookup: CDR1 SGHDT, CDR2 YYEEEE. The CDR3 is CASSMWDRGPEAFF. The CDR3 DNA reads TGTGCCAGCAGCATGTGGGACAGGGGCCCTGAAGCTTTCTTT.

There are a few counts of this clonotype. The chain combines TRBV9 with TRBJ2-3; the match to TRBD2 covers 10 bases. Germline loops: CDR1 SGDLS, CDR2 YYNGEE. The CDR3 loop spans 14 amino acids. V dropped 4 bases and J dropped 4; count of bases not matched to a gene: 3. The CDR3 protein is CASSPGLASDTQYF. The CDR3 region has the DNA TGTGCCAGCAGCCCGGGACTAGCGTCAGATACGCAGTATTTT. The variable domain in full, completed from reference TRBV9 and TRBJ2-3, reads DSGVTQTPKHLITATGQRVTLRCSPRSGDLSVYWYQQSLDQGLQFLIQYYNGEERAKGNILERFSAQQFPDLHSELNLSSLELGDSALYFCASSPGLASDTQYFGPGTRLTVL.

This clonotype was recorded many times. The gene calls are TRBV7-2 and TRBJ2-4; weak D call: TRBD1 (6 bases). The ends were cut back, 2 bases at V and 0 bases at J, with 11 bases in the middle. There are 16 residues in the CDR3. Per the germline V gene, CDR1 is SGHTA and CDR2 is FQGNSA. Here the CDR3 reads CASSLTGTQAKNIQYF. The CDR3 nucleotides read TGTGCCAGCAGCTTAACCGGGACACAAGCCAAAAACATTCAGTACTTC.

The rearrangement links TRBV15 to TRBJ1-5; TRBD1 matches at 8 bases. Germline-derived CDR1 and CDR2 are LNHNV and YYDKDF (reference sequence). The CDR3 runs to 14 residues. The ends lost 5 bases at V and 9 bases at J; junction bases unmatched: 9. CDR3 protein: CATSGQGRSRPQHF. The CDR3 nucleotides are TGTGCCACCAGCGGACAGGGCAGGAGTCGGCCCCAGCATTTT. The full variable domain, with the rest looked up from reference TRBV15 and TRBJ1-5, is DAMVIQNPRYQVTQFGKPVTLSCSQTLNHNVMYWYQQKSSQAPKLLFHYYDKDFNNEADTPDNFQSRRPNTSFCFLDIRSPGLGDTAMYLCATSGQGRSRPQHFGDGTRLSIL.

The chain recombines TRBV19 with TRBJ2-7; TRBD2 agrees at 8 bases. CDR1 LNHDA and CDR2 SQIVND come from the germline V gene (reference sequence). V lost 10 bases, J lost 4 bases, and 9 bases stayed unmatched. The CDR3 loop spans 13 amino acids. For the CDR3, the DNA is TGTGCCACCTCGGGAGGGGGATTTTACGAGCAGTACTTC. This translates into CATSGGGFYEQYF.

This chain uses TRBV3-1 with TRBJ2-7, with D unclear. Germline CDR1 reads LGHDT; CDR2 reads YNNKEL (reference sequence). V lost 1 base and J 3 bases, leaving 4 bases between the germline ends. The CDR3 has 12 residues. This CDR3 is CASSQANYEQYF. The CDR3 bases are TGTGCCAGCAGCCAAGCTAACTACGAGCAGTACTTC.

This clonotype was recorded a few times. V is TRBV3-1 and J is TRBJ1-2, with a tentative D call TRBD1 (5 bases). Per the germline V gene, CDR1 is LGHDT and CDR2 is YNNKEL (reference sequence). Trimming pared 3 bases from V and 10 bases from J, leaving 21 bases between. CDR3 length: 15 amino acids. The CDR3 region is CASSQLMTTRGYYTF. CDR3 nucleotide sequence: TGTGCCAGCAGCCAGTTAATGACGACACGGGGCTACTACACCTTC.

This clonotype was counted ten times or more. The V call is TRBV27, the J call TRBJ2-3, with 12 bases identical to TRBD2. There are 18 residues in the CDR3. V was pared by 6 bases and J by 4 bases, with 14 bases of the junction left unmatched. Germline lookup yields CDR1 MNHEY and CDR2 SMNVEV (reference sequence). DNA for the CDR3: TGTGCCAGCAGACAAGGTCTAGCGGGAGGGCCGTCCGCAGATACGCAGTATTTT. This codes for CASRQGLAGGPSADTQYF.

Points on this clonotype: A much larger clonotype is one base distant, so this may be a read error. The chain joins TRBV7-9 to TRBJ1-1; D is unresolved. The CDR3 has 11 residues. Trimming took off 5 bases at V and 6 bases at J, with 7 bases between the two ends. CDR1 and CDR2 from the germline V gene are SEHNR and FQNEAQ (reference sequence). This CDR3 reads CASSPFAEAFF. The CDR3 bases are TGTGCCAGCAGCCCCTTCGCTGAAGCTTTCTTT.

A few counts support this clonotype. The J gene is TRBJ2-3, the V gene TRBV5-6; D not certain. The CDR3 consists of 15 residues. In germline, CDR1 is SGHDT, CDR2 YYEEEE. Trimming pared 3 bases from V and 0 bases from J, leaving 11 bases between. The CDR3: CASSYTEYSTDTQYF. The CDR3, as DNA: TGTGCCAGCAGCTATACTGAATATAGCACAGATACGCAGTATTTT.

This clonotype was recorded at least ten times. V is TRBV7-9 and J is TRBJ1-5; tentatively, D is TRBD1 (6 bases). This CDR3 comprises 14 residues. V was shortened by 4 bases and J by 7 bases, with 14 bases between the two germline ends. Germline V gene sequence: CDR1 SEHNR, CDR2 FQNEAQ (reference sequence). The CDR3 sequence is CASSSGHLSQPQHF. CDR3 sequence (DNA): TGTGCCAGCAGCTCGGGACACCTTTCCCAGCCCCAGCATTTT.

At least ten counts were recorded for this clonotype. The genes are TRBV6-6 and TRBJ2-7; possibly TRBD2 for D (6 bases). CDR3 size: 14 residues. Germline V gene lookup returns CDR1 MNHNY and CDR2 SVGAGI (reference sequence). Between the trimmed V and J ends, which lost 2 bases and 3 bases, there was a span of 11 bases. The CDR3 region is CASSYGRGLYEQYF. The DNA for the CDR3 is TGTGCCAGCAGTTACGGGCGGGGCCTCTACGAGCAGTACTTC.

This clonotype was detected only a few times. V usage is TRBV5-4 and J usage is TRBJ1-2; D not resolved. Trimming shortened V by 2 bases and J by 2 bases, and 10 bases separated the two germline ends. Per germline, CDR1 SGHNT and CDR2 YYREEE (reference sequence). The CDR3 is made up of 14 amino acids. Written as DNA, the CDR3 is TGTGCCAGCAGCTTCGGTATGCAGAACTATGGCTACACCTTC. This sequence encodes CASSFGMQNYGYTF.

The table lists this clonotype with many counts. The rearrangement joins TRBV20-1 to TRBJ1-5; possible D gene TRBD1, 6 bases. Trimming cost V 2 bases and J 4 bases, with 15 bases left between them. CDR3 length: 15 residues. Germline-derived CDR1 and CDR2 are DFQATT and SNEGSKA (reference sequence). The CDR3 here is CSARWGQVVNQPQHF. In DNA form, the CDR3 reads TGCAGTGCTAGATGGGGGCAGGTTGTTAATCAGCCCCAGCATTTT.

The sample holds a few counts of this clonotype. The chain is built from TRBV5-4 and TRBJ2-7, with 7 bases lining up with TRBD1. Per germline, CDR1 SGHNT and CDR2 YYREEE (reference sequence). V lost 3 bases to trimming and J lost 2 bases; unmatched junction nucleotides: 5. This CDR3 has 14 amino acids. The CDR3 region is CASSSQGQTYEQYF. In DNA form, the CDR3 reads TGTGCCAGCAGCTCCCAGGGACAGACCTACGAGCAGTACTTC. Based on the CDR3 plus reference TRBV5-4 and TRBJ2-7, the full variable domain is ETGVTQSPTHLIKTRGQQVTLRCSSQSGHNTVSWYQQALGQGPQFIFQYYREEENGRGNFPPRFSGLQFPNYSSELNVNALELDDSALYLCASSSQGQTYEQYFGPGTRLTVT.

The chain has TRBV4-3 and TRBJ1-5; the D gene is possibly TRBD1 (5 bases). With 0 bases removed from V and 3 bases from J, the gap between germline ends came to 9 bases. The V gene's germline CDR1 is LGHNA and CDR2 YSLEER. There are 15 residues in the CDR3. The CDR3 protein is CASSQETGHNQPQHF. In DNA form, the CDR3 reads TGCGCCAGCAGCCAAGAAACAGGCCACAATCAGCCCCAGCATTTT.

The CDR3 coding sequence is TGTGCCAGCAGCTTAGGAACAGGGGCCAATCAGCCCCAGCATTTT. This encodes CASSLGTGANQPQHF. The chain links TRBV11-2 to TRBJ1-5, with 7 positions matching TRBD1. The ends lost 1 base at V and 3 bases at J; junction bases unmatched: 3. The CDR3 covers 15 residues. The germline CDR1 and CDR2 sequences are SGHAT and FQNNGV.